The 26 T cell receptor beta chains listed next were all sequenced from one sample in a study of blood T cell repertoires in COVID-19 (dated by TCRdb to about 2020). Library construction relied on the immunoSEQ multiplex PCR assay. TCRdb provides this immuneACCESS table in a form limited to in-frame rearrangements. Some clones are lacking; in checked studies, under half of them reflect an unresolved V gene, and why the rest are absent is not known. A total of under 35,000 clones appear in this sample, approximately 85% of them only once. The top ten clones comprise roughly 7% of the sample. Sequencing input: peripheral blood. The receptors stem from a human donor in a cohort sampled during active COVID-19.

J is TRBJ2-1 and V is TRBV11-2; 7 bases agree with TRBD2. CDR3 size: 16 residues. V dropped 4 bases and J dropped 4; count of bases not matched to a gene: 10. Looked up from germline, CDR1 is SGHAT and CDR2 is FQNNGV. The CDR3 DNA sequence: TGTGCCAGCAGCTCCATAGCGGGCCGCAAATACAATGAGCAGTTCTTC. This encodes CASSSIAGRKYNEQFF.

The chain joins TRBV6-6 to TRBJ2-7, with 9 bases matching TRBD2. V was clipped by 2 bases and J by 6 bases; unmatched bases: 8. Germline V gene sequence: CDR1 MNHNY, CDR2 SVGAGI (reference sequence). The CDR3 covers 15 residues. The CDR3 nucleotides read TGTGCCAGCAGTTACAAGGGGACTAGCTTCTCCGAGCAGTACTTC. Residues: CASSYKGTSFSEQYF.

The J gene is TRBJ1-1, the V gene TRBV5-5, with a weak D call TRBD1 (6 bases). Trimming shortened V by 2 bases and J by 5 bases, and 16 bases separated the two germline ends. The CDR3 loop spans 15 amino acids. The germline CDR1 and CDR2 sequences are SGHKS and YYEKEE (reference sequence). CDR3 sequence reads: CASSLKGVLGTEAFF. CDR3 DNA: TGTGCCAGCAGCTTAAAGGGGGTTTTGGGTACTGAAGCTTTCTTT.

As regards this clone: Its ends do not fully match the called genes, so a read error is possible. The V call is TRBV7-7, the J call TRBJ2-5, with D unclear. The length of the CDR3 is 13 residues. The germline V gene encodes CDR1 SSHAT and CDR2 FNYEAQ (reference sequence). The CDR3 DNA sequence: TGTGCTAGCAGCTTTGAGTCCCGAGAGACCCAGTACTTC. Encoded protein: CASSFESRETQYF.

The chain combines TRBV10-3 with TRBJ2-1; 13 bases align to TRBD2. The CDR3 length is 19 residues. V trimming: 3 bases; J trimming: 0 bases; junction bases outside the gene matches: 8. The germline CDR1 and CDR2 sequences are ENHRY and SYGVKD. Written as DNA, the CDR3 is TGTGCCATCAGTGATCGGACTAGCGGGAGAGATCTCTCCTACAATGAGCAGTTCTTC. This translates into CAISDRTSGRDLSYNEQFF.

CDR3 protein: CASSVASGANTGELFF. In DNA, the CDR3 is TGTGCCAGCAGCGTAGCTAGCGGGGCGAACACCGGGGAGCTGTTTTTT. The chain combines TRBV9 with TRBJ2-2; 9 positions agree with TRBD2. V lost 0 bases and J lost 0; bases outside the gene matches: 0. The length of the CDR3 is 16 residues. Germline V gene sequence: CDR1 SGDLS, CDR2 YYNGEE. Variable domain in full (rest from reference TRBV9 and TRBJ2-2): DSGVTQTPKHLITATGQRVTLRCSPRSGDLSVYWYQQSLDQGLQFLIQYYNGEERAKGNILERFSAQQFPDLHSELNLSSLELGDSALYFCASSVASGANTGELFFGEGSRLTVL.

The sample holds a few counts of this clone. This chain joins TRBV2 and TRBJ1-1; D uncertain. The CDR3 sequence is 13 residues long. Germline V gene lookup returns CDR1 SNHLY and CDR2 FYNNEI. V was clipped by 5 bases and J by 4 bases, with 11 bases between them. The CDR3 reads CASSPGEGTEAFF. The CDR3 region has the DNA TGTGCCAGCAGTCCCGGGGAAGGCACTGAAGCTTTCTTT.

Here the CDR3 DNA reads TGTGCCACCGCTGGGACAGGGAACTATGGCTACACCTTC. Translated, it gives CATAGTGNYGYTF. V is TRBV19 and J is TRBJ1-2; TRBD1 agrees at 9 bases. The CDR3 covers 13 residues. V dropped 10 bases and J dropped 2; count of bases not matched to a gene: 5. CDR1 and CDR2 (germline): LNHDA, SQIVND (reference sequence).

The J gene is TRBJ2-7, the V gene TRBV27; 11 positions match TRBD1. Germline values: CDR1 MNHEY, CDR2 SMNVEV (reference sequence). The CDR3 extends over 16 amino acids. With V trimmed by 1 base and J by 7 bases, 9 bases remained unmatched. The CDR3 sequence: CASSLWSGQGAREQYF. Written as DNA, the CDR3 is TGTGCCAGCAGTTTATGGTCTGGACAGGGGGCGCGAGAGCAGTACTTC.

This clone was observed a few times. The J gene is TRBJ1-5, the V gene TRBV27; D not certain. The CDR3 has 14 amino acids. Germline-derived CDR1 and CDR2 are MNHEY and SMNVEV (reference sequence). V gave up 5 bases and J gave up 0 bases, with 8 bases separating them. CDR3 nucleotides: TGTGCCAGCAGTCCCACAGATAGCAATCAGCCCCAGCATTTT. Its translation: CASSPTDSNQPQHF.

The genes are TRBV6-5 and TRBJ2-4, with 9 bases matching TRBD1. The germline gives CDR1 MNHEY, CDR2 SVGAGI. V was pared by 5 bases and J by 8 bases, with 7 bases of the junction left unmatched. This CDR3 contains 14 residues. The CDR3 DNA is TGTGCCAGCAGTACAGGGGGCCAGCGGGACATTCAGTACTTC. This sequence encodes CASSTGGQRDIQYF.

The rearrangement uses TRBV10-2 and TRBJ1-1; 8 bases are shared with TRBD1. The CDR3 covers 14 residues. The ends lost 3 bases at V and 4 bases at J; junction bases unmatched: 4. The germline V gene encodes CDR1 WSHSY and CDR2 SAAADI. The CDR3 nucleotides are TGCGCCAGCAGTGAACAGGGGGTTTCCACTGAAGCTTTCTTT. Translation gives CASSEQGVSTEAFF.

This chain links TRBV5-1 with TRBJ2-7; D might be TRBD1 (6 bases). V shed 7 bases and J shed 0 bases, with 17 bases lying between them. In germline, CDR1 is SGHRS, CDR2 YFSETQ. The CDR3 contains 15 residues. The CDR3 loop is CASRSGTSLSYEQYF. In DNA, the CDR3 is TGCGCCAGCCGTTCCGGGACATCCCTCTCCTACGAGCAGTACTTC.

This clone was picked up a small number of times. The gene calls are TRBV10-2 and TRBJ2-2; TRBD2 matches 7 bases. The CDR3 spans 15 residues. The junction had 4 bases not matched to a gene; V was cut back by 6 bases and J by 0 bases. CDR1 and CDR2 from the germline V gene are WSHSY and SAAADI. The CDR3 spells CASRTAGSNTGELFF. CDR3 nucleotide sequence: TGCGCCAGCAGGACAGCGGGATCGAACACCGGGGAGCTGTTTTTT.

The chain couples TRBV7-6 to TRBJ2-5, with 13 bases matching TRBD2. Germline CDR1 and CDR2: SGHVS and FNYEAQ. This CDR3 region has 16 residues. Losses at the gene ends were 5 bases for V and 1 base for J; bases not matched to a gene: 4. For the CDR3, the DNA is TGTGCCAGCAGCCTTGGACTAGCGGGGGCCCAAGAGACCCAGTACTTC. Translation gives CASSLGLAGAQETQYF.

The chain links TRBV5-4 to TRBJ2-5; D ambiguous. Germline lookup yields CDR1 SGHNT and CDR2 YYREEE (reference sequence). V gave up 5 bases and J gave up 2 bases, with 13 bases separating them. This CDR3 has 14 amino acids. The CDR3 protein is CASSSEAKQETQYF. CDR3 DNA sequence: TGTGCCAGCAGTTCAGAGGCAAAACAAGAGACCCAGTACTTC.

V and J are TRBV9 and TRBJ2-1; no reliable D call. V was clipped by 4 bases and J by 8 bases, with 10 bases between them. Per germline, CDR1 SGDLS and CDR2 YYNGEE. The CDR3 loop spans 12 amino acids. CDR3 nucleotide sequence: TGTGCCAGCAGCACATCCCGCCATGAGCAGTTCTTC. Its translation: CASSTSRHEQFF.

The V call is TRBV12-3 or TRBV12-4, the J call TRBJ2-5; 8 positions match TRBD2. This CDR3 comprises 13 residues. With 3 bases clipped from V and 6 bases from J, the junction kept 3 bases outside the gene matches. The CDR3 coding sequence is TGTGCCAGCAGTTTGCGGGGGGCGCAGACCCAGTACTTC. Translating gives CASSLRGAQTQYF.

This chain uses TRBV12-3 or TRBV12-4 with TRBJ1-2; D is unresolved. V was trimmed by 10 bases and J by 4 bases, leaving 16 bases between them. The CDR3 is made up of 13 amino acids. The CDR3 protein is CATLSGNIYGYTF. In DNA, the CDR3 is TGTGCCACACTAAGCGGGAATATCTATGGCTACACCTTC.

The rearrangement links TRBV30 to TRBJ1-6, with D possibly TRBD1 on 5 matching bases. Trimming took off 3 bases at V and 7 bases at J, with 13 bases between the two ends. The CDR3 is 14 amino acids. Germline CDR1 reads GTSNPN; CDR2 reads SVGIG (reference sequence). CDR3 loop: CAWSLGAENSPLHF. The CDR3 nucleotides read TGTGCCTGGAGCCTAGGGGCAGAAAATTCACCCCTCCACTTT.

The rearrangement links TRBV19 to TRBJ1-5; possibly TRBD1 for D (6 bases). Germline V CDR1 and CDR2: LNHDA, SQIVND (reference sequence). V was shortened by 6 bases and J by 4 bases, with 10 bases between the two germline ends. This CDR3 comprises 13 residues. The CDR3 sequence: CASSDTGNQPQHF. In DNA form, the CDR3 reads TGTGCCAGTAGCGACACAGGGAATCAGCCCCAGCATTTT.

A single count supports this clone. The chain is built from TRBV2 and TRBJ2-7, with 9 positions matching TRBD1. The junction had 7 bases not matched to a gene; V was cut back by 5 bases and J by 2 bases. Germline loops: CDR1 SNHLY, CDR2 FYNNEI. The CDR3 totals 15 residues. In DNA form, the CDR3 reads TGTGCCAGCAGTCCCGAGACAGGGGGAGCCTACGAGCAGTACTTC. This codes for CASSPETGGAYEQYF.

The gene calls are TRBV10-3 and TRBJ1-1; 7 positions match TRBD1. This CDR3 has 17 amino acids. The V gene end was trimmed by 0 bases and the J gene end by 4 bases; junction bases not matched to a gene: 11. Germline CDR1 is ENHRY and CDR2 is SYGVKD. The CDR3 DNA sequence: TGTGCCATCAGTGAGTCGATCCTAGGACAGGAAGGCACTGAAGCTTTCTTT. Residues: CAISESILGQEGTEAFF.

This clone was picked up a small number of times. The chain employs TRBV13 and TRBJ1-6, with TRBD1 matching 8 bases. This CDR3 comprises 14 residues. The V segment lost 5 bases and the J segment 11 bases; nucleotides outside the gene matches: 8. CDR1 is PRHDT, CDR2 FYEKMQ, per germline (reference sequence). The CDR3 DNA sequence: TGTGCCAGCAGCGCTCAGGGGGCGAAAACACCCCTCCACTTT. Its translation is CASSAQGAKTPLHF.

The chain combines TRBV6-2 or TRBV6-3 with TRBJ2-1; perhaps TRBD2 as D (5 bases). The CDR3 length is 20 residues. Trimming stripped 0 bases from V and 7 bases from J, with 28 bases between. The V gene's germline CDR1 is MNHEY and CDR2 SVGEGT. The DNA for the CDR3 is TGTGCCAGCAGTTACTCGATGTCTTCCTTGACTACCCAAGCGGTAAATGAGCAGTTCTTC. Its protein product is CASSYSMSSLTTQAVNEQFF.

The chain recombines TRBV3-1 (or the pseudogene TRBV3-2) with TRBJ1-2; 9 bases map to TRBD1. The CDR3 totals 15 residues. J was trimmed by 4 bases and V by 5 bases; bases with no gene match: 8. Germline V lookup: CDR1 LGHDT, CDR2 YNNKEL (reference sequence). CDR3: CASSFPGQGIYGYTF. CDR3 nucleotide sequence: TGTGCCAGCAGCTTCCCGGGACAGGGTATCTATGGCTACACCTTC.